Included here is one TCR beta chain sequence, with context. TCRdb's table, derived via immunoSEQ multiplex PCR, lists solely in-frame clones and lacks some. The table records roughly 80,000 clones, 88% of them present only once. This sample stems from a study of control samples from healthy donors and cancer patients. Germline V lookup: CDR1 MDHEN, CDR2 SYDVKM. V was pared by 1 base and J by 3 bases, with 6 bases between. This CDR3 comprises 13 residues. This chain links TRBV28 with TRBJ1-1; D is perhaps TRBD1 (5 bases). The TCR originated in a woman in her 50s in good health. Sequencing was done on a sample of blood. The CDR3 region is CASSLSGDTEAFF. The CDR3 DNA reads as TGTGCCAGCAGTTTATCGGGGGACACTGAAGCTTTCTTT. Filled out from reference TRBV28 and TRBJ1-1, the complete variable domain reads DVKVTQSSRYLVKRTGEKVFLECVQDMDHENMFWYRQDPGLGLRLIYFSYDVKMKEKGDIPEGYSVSREKKERFSLILESASTNQTSMYLCASSLSGDTEAFFGQGTRLTVV.